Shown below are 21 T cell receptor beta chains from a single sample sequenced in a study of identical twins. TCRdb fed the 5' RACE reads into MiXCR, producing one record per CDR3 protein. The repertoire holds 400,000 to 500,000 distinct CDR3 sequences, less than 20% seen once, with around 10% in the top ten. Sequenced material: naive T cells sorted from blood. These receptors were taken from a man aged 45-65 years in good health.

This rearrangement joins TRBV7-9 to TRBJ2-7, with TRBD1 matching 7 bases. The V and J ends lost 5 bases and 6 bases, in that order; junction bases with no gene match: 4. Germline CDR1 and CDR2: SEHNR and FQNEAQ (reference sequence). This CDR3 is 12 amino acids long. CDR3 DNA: TGTGCCAGCAGCAAGGGGGCAGGCGAGCAGTACTTC. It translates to CASSKGAGEQYF.

CDR3 sequence reads: CASSQGGVYGYTF. Written as DNA, the CDR3 is TGTGCCAGCAGCCAAGGGGGGGTCTATGGCTACACCTTC. The chain couples TRBV3-1 to TRBJ1-2; weak D call: TRBD1 (5 bases). Germline loops: CDR1 LGHDT, CDR2 YNNKEL (reference sequence). The CDR3 has 13 amino acids. V shed 1 base and J shed 4 bases, with 7 bases lying between them.

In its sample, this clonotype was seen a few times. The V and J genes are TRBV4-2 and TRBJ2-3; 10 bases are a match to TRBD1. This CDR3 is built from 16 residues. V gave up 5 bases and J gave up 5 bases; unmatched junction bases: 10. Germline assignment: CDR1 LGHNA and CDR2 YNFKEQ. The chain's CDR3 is CASSSGQGVAGDTQYF. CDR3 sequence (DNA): TGTGCCAGCAGCTCTGGACAGGGGGTCGCCGGAGATACGCAGTATTTT.

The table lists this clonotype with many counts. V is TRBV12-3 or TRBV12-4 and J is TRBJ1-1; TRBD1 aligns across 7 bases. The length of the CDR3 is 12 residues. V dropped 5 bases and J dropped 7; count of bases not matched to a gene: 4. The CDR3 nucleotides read TGTGCCAGCAGTCCCACAGGGGTTGAAGCTTTCTTT. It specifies CASSPTGVEAFF.

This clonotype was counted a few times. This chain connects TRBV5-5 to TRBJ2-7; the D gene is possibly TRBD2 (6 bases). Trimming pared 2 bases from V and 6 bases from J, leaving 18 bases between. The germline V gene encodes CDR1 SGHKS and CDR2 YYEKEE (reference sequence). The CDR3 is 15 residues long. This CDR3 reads CASSFDGLSSTEQYF. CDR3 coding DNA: TGTGCCAGCAGCTTTGATGGACTAAGCTCTACCGAGCAGTACTTC. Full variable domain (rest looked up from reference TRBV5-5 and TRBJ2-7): DAGVTQSPTHLIKTRGQQVTLRCSPISGHKSVSWYQQVLGQGPQFIFQYYEKEERGRGNFPDRFSARQFPNYSSELNVNALLLGDSALYLCASSFDGLSSTEQYFGPGTRLTVT.

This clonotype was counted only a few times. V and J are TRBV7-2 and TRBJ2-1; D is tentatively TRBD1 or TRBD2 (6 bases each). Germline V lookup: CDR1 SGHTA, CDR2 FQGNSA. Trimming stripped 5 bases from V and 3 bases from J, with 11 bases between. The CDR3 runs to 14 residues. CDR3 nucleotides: TGTGCCAGCAGCCCCGGGGGCTTCTACAATGAGCAGTTCTTC. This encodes CASSPGGFYNEQFF.

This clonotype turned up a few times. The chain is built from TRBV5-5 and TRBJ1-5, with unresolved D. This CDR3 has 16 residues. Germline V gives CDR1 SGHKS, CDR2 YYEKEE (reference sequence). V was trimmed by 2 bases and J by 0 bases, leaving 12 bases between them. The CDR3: CASSLTGSYSNQPQHF. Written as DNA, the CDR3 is TGTGCCAGCAGCTTAACCGGATCTTATAGCAATCAGCCCCAGCATTTT.

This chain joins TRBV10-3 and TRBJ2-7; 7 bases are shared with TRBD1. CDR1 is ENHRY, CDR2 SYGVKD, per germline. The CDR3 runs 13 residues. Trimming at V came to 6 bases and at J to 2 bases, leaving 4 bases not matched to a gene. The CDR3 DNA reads TGTGCCATCAGACCGGGACAGACCTACGAGCAGTACTTC. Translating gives CAIRPGQTYEQYF.

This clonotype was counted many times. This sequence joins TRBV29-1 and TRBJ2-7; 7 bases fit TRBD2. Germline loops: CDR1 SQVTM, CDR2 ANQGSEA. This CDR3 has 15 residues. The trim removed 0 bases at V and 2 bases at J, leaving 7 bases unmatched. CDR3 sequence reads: CSVEDQVRGAYEQYF. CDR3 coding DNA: TGCAGCGTTGAAGATCAAGTCCGGGGGGCCTACGAGCAGTACTTC.

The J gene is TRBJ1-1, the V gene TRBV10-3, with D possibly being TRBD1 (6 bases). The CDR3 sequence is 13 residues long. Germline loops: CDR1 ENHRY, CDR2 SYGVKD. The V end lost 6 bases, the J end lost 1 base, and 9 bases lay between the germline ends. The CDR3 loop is CAIRDRSNTEAFF. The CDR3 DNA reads TGTGCCATCAGGGACAGATCGAACACTGAAGCTTTCTTT.

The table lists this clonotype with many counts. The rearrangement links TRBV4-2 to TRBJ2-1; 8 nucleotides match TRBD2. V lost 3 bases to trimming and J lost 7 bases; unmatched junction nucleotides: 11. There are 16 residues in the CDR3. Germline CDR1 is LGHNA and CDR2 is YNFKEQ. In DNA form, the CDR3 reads TGTGCCAGCAGCCAGCAGCGGGGGAATTTGGGGAATGAGCAGTTCTTC. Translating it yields CASSQQRGNLGNEQFF.

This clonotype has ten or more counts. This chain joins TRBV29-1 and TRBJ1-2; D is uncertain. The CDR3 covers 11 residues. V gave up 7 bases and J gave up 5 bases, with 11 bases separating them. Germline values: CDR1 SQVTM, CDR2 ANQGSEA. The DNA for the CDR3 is TGCAGCGCGCAAGGCCTGTATGGCTACACCTTC. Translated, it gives CSAQGLYGYTF.

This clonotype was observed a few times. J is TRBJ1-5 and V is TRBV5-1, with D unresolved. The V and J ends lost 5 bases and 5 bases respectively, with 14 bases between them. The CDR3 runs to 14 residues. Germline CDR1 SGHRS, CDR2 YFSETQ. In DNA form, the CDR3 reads TGCGCCAGCAGGCCCGGACTTTCTCATCAGCCCCAGCATTTT. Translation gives CASRPGLSHQPQHF.

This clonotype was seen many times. The CDR3 protein is CASSSWTGVDYGYTF. In DNA, the CDR3 is TGTGCCAGCAGCTCCTGGACAGGGGTGGACTATGGCTACACCTTC. The chain couples TRBV7-2 to TRBJ1-2, with 9 positions matching TRBD1. The CDR3 length is 15 residues. J was trimmed by 3 bases and V by 4 bases; bases with no gene match: 6. Germline lookup yields CDR1 SGHTA and CDR2 FQGNSA.

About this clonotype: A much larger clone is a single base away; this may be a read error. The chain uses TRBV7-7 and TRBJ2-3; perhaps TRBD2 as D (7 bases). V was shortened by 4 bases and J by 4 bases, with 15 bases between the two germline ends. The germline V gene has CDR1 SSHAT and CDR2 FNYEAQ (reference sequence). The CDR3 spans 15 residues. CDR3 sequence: CASSSQGGGADTQYF. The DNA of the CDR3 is TGTGCCAGCAGCTCACAAGGGGGGGGCGCAGATACGCAGTATTTT. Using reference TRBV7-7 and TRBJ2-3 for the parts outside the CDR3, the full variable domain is GAGVSQSPRYKVTKRGQDVTLRCDPISSHATLYWYQQALGQGPEFLTYFNYEAQPDKSGLPSDRFSAERPEGSISTLTIQRTEQRDSAMYRCASSSQGGGADTQYFGPGTRLTVL.

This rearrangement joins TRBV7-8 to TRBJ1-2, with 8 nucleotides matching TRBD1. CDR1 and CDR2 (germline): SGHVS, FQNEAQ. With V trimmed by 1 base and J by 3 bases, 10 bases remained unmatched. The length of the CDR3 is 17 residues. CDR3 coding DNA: TGTGCCAGCAGCTTAGTGGGGCCAGGGGGCTTCGACTATGGCTACACCTTC. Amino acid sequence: CASSLVGPGGFDYGYTF. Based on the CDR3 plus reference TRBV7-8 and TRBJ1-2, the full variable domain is GAGVSQSPRYKVAKRGQDVALRCDPISGHVSLFWYQQALGQGPEFLTYFQNEAQLDKSGLPSDRFFAERPEGSVSTLKIQRTQQEDSAVYLCASSLVGPGGFDYGYTFGSGTRLTVV.

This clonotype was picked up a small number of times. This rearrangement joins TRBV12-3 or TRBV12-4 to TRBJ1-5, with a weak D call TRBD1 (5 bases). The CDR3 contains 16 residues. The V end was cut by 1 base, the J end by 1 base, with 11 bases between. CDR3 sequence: CASSLEGRVSNQPQHF. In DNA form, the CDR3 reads TGTGCCAGCAGTTTAGAGGGCAGGGTAAGCAATCAGCCCCAGCATTTT.

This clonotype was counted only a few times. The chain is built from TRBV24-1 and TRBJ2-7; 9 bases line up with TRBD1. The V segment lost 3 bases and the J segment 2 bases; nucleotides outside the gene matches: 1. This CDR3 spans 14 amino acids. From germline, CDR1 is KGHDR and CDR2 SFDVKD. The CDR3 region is CATSDGDRAYEQYF. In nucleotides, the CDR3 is TGTGCCACCAGTGATGGGGACAGGGCCTACGAGCAGTACTTC.

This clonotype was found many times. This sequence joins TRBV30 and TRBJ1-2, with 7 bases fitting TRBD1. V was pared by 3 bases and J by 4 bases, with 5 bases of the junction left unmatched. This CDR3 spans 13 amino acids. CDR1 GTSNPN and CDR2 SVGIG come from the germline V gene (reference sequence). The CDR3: CAWRPQGRYGYTF. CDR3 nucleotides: TGTGCCTGGAGACCACAGGGGCGCTATGGCTACACCTTC.

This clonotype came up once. The CDR3 region has the DNA TGTGCCAGCAGTCGGAGAGGGTGGTACGAGCAGTACTTC. This gives the protein CASSRRGWYEQYF. The chain employs TRBV7-2 and TRBJ2-7; D may be TRBD2 (5 bases). Germline V lookup: CDR1 SGHTA, CDR2 FQGNSA. Trimming took off 6 bases at V and 4 bases at J, with 13 bases between the two ends. This CDR3 has 13 residues.

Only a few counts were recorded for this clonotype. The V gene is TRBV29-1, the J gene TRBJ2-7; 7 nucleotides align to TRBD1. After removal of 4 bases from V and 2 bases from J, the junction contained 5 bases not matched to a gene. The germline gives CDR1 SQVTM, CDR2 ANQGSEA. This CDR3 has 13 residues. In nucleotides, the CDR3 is TGCAGCGTTGCTGGGCAGGGGGCCTACGAGCAGTACTTC. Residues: CSVAGQGAYEQYF.